This is a list of T cell receptor beta chains from one sample in a study of cytomegalovirus exposure and HLA in healthy donors. Sequencing was performed with immunoSEQ multiplex PCR; in TCRdb, only in-frame clones are kept and a portion is missing. The sample has about 110,000 clones, more than 70% seen once. The sample taken for sequencing was PBMCs. All receptors derive from a young man in good health and CMV-seronegative. CDR3s leave out the opening cysteine and the closing phenylalanine or tryptophan. Not all rows give a size; the values are once, few, many and, for expanded clones, a class.

clone size,J gene,V gene,CDR3 protein
NA,TRBJ2-7,TRBV7-9,PSSLSELYSYEQY
NA,TRBJ2-1,TRBV6-6,ASTPGSSYNEQF
NA,TRBJ1-5,TRBV18,ASSQKEGQPQH
NA,TRBJ2-7,TRBV18,ASSLGTGGYEQY
once,TRBJ2-1,TRBV28,ASSFLAGDYF
NA,TRBJ2-5,TRBV7-6,ASSYYGAGTGKETQY
NA,TRBJ2-4,TRBV28,ASIDGGEHIQY
few,TRBJ2-3,TRBV5-1,ASSLGLAGTDTQY
NA,TRBJ2-3,TRBV5-4,ASSSDRYTDTQY
NA,TRBJ2-5,TRBV5-4,ASHKDPGGTQY
few,TRBJ2-5,TRBV9,ASGGDGETQY
NA,TRBJ1-2,TRBV2,ASSRDSPPSIYGYT